The sequence of this T cell receptor beta chain was determined in a study of cytomegalovirus exposure and HLA in healthy donors. PCR primers comprised 60 Vbeta and 13 Jbeta primers. Method: immunoSEQ multiplex PCR; TCRdb's copy keeps in-frame clones and lacks some. The sample includes 200,000 or so clones, roughly four fifths of them seen just once. Germline V CDR1 and CDR2: MNHNY, SVGAGI (reference sequence). The CDR3 is made up of 14 amino acids. V lost 2 bases to trimming and J lost 4 bases, with 11 bases between them. Sequenced material: PBMCs. The J gene is TRBJ2-5, the V gene TRBV6-6, with D possibly TRBD2 on 7 matching bases. The receptor comes from a woman between 18 and 29 years old in good health and CMV-seropositive. In nucleotides, the CDR3 is TGTGCCAGCAGTTACAACGGGGGGCGAGAGACCCAGTACTTC. Residues: CASSYNGGRETQYF.